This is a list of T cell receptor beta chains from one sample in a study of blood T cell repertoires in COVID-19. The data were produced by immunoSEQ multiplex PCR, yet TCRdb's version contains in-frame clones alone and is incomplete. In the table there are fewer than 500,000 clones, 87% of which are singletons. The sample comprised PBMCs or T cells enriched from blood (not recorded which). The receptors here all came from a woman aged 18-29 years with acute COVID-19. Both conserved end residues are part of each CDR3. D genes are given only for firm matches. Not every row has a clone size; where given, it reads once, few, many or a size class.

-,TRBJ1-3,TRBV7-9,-,TGTGCCAGCAGCTCTTTACAGGAACTCTCTGGAAACACCATATATTTT,CASSSLQELSGNTIYF
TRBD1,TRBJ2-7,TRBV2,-,TGTGCCAGCAGTGGACAGGGAAACTACGAGCAGTACTTC,CASSGQGNYEQYF
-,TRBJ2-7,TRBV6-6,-,TGTGCCAGCAGTTACTTGAGGCAGTCGTACGAGCAGTACTTC,CASSYLRQSYEQYF
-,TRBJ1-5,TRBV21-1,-,TGTGCCAGCAGCTCCTCGGGGAGGCAGCCCCAGCATTTT,CASSSSGRQPQHF
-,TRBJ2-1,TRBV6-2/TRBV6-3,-,TGTGCCAGCAGTTACTTGTCGAGCTCCTACAATGAGCAGTTCTTC,CASSYLSSSYNEQFF
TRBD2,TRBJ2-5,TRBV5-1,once,TGCGCCAGCAGCCGGGCCGGGGGGTTCGACCAAGAGACCCAGTACTTC,CASSRAGGFDQETQYF
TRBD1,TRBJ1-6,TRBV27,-,TGTGCCAGCAGTGCCGACAGGGGGCGTCTCTCACCCCTCCACTTT,CASSADRGRLSPLHF
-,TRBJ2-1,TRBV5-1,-,TGCGCCAGCAGCTCGGGGTTTTTGAATGAGCAGTTCTTC,CASSSGFLNEQFF
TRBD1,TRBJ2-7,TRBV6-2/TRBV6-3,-,TGTGCCAGCAGTTACTCTGACAGGGGCGAGCAGTACTTC,CASSYSDRGEQYF
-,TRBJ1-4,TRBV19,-,TGTGCCAGTAGTATTTTGGACAGCACGTTGAATGAAAAACTGTTTTTT,CASSILDSTLNEKLFF
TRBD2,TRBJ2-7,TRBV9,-,TGTGCCAGCGCCGACCTAGCGGGAGGCTCCTACGAGCAGTACTTC,CASADLAGGSYEQYF
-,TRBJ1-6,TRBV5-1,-,TGCGCCAGCAGCTTGGAGAGGAGAAATAATTCACCCCTCCACTTT,CASSLERRNNSPLHF
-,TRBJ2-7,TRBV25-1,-,TGTGCCAGCAGTGCCAGGATCTACGAGCAGTACTTC,CASSARIYEQYF
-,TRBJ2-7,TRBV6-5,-,TGTGCCAGCAGTTACTCGTCCCGGGACAACGAGATCTTC,CASSYSSRDNEIF
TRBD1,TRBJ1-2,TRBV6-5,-,TGTGCCAGCAGTCAAACCGGGACAGGGTCCGCTAACACCTTC,CASSQTGTGSANTF
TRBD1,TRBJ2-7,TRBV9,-,TGTGCCAGCAGCGTAGAGGGGGACAGGGAGGACGAGCAGTACTTC,CASSVEGDREDEQYF
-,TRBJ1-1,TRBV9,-,TGTGCCAGCAGCGTCCCGCGGGGGCCAGCTTTCTTT,CASSVPRGPAFF
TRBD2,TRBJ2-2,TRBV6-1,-,TGTGCCAGCAGTGAACTAGCGGGAGGGCCCGGGGAGCTGTTTTTT,CASSELAGGPGELFF
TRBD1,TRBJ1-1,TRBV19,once,TGTGCCAGTAGTATTGAGACAGGGAATCTGGCTTTCTTT,CASSIETGNLAFF
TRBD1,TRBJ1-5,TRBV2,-,TGTGCCAGCAGGGAAACGGGGGACAGGGATCAGCCCCAGCATTTT,CASRETGDRDQPQHF
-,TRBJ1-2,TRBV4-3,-,TGCGCCAGCAGCCAACAGAGGACGGGGGATGGCTACACCTTC,CASSQQRTGDGYTF
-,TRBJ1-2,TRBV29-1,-,TGCAGCGCGTCGGGAAACTATGGCTACACCTTC,CSASGNYGYTF
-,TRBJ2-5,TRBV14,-,TGTGCCAGCAGCCTCCAGGTCCGGGAGACCCAGTACTTC,CASSLQVRETQYF
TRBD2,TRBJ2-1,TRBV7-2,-,TGTGCCAGCAGCTTAAGGCTGGTAAGCGGGAGGGCCTCCTACAATGAGCAGTTCTTC,CASSLRLVSGRASYNEQFF
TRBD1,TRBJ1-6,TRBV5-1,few,TGCGCCAGCAGCTTACGAGGGGGCTTATTATCCCTCCACTTT,CASSLRGGLLSLHF
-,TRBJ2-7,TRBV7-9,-,TGTGCCAGCAGTCCCGGGACAAACTCCTACGAGCAGTACTTC,CASSPGTNSYEQYF
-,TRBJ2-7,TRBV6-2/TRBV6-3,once,TGTGCCAGCAGTTACTCGGCTTCAGCGGCCGAGCAGTACTTC,CASSYSASAAEQYF
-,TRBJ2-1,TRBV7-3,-,TGTGCCAGCAGCTTAAACGATCTGGCGGTGGGCGGGGAGCAGTTCTTC,CASSLNDLAVGGEQFF
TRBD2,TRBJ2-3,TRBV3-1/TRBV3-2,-,TGTGCCAGCAGCCAAGGACTAGCGGGGGGAGATACGCAGTATTTT,CASSQGLAGGDTQYF
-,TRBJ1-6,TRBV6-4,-,TGTGCCAGCTCCCGGCTCCCGGGGGGTTCACCCCTCCACTTT,CASSRLPGGSPLHF
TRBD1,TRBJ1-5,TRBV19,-,TGTGCCAGCACCCGGACAGGGTTTGGAAATCAGCCCCAGCATTTT,CASTRTGFGNQPQHF
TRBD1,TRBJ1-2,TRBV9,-,TGTGCCAGCAGCGTAGAGGACAGGACCCCCACCTTC,CASSVEDRTPTF
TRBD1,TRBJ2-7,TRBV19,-,TGTGCCAGTAGTATGTTTGGGACAGGGCCATACGAGCAGTACTTC,CASSMFGTGPYEQYF
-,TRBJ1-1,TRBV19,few,TGTGCCAGTATCCATCACAGGGCGAACACTGAAGCTTTCTTT,CASIHHRANTEAFF
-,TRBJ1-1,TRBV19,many,TGTGCCAGTAGTTCCCAGGGTCGGTGGAACACTGAAGCTTTCTTT,CASSSQGRWNTEAFF
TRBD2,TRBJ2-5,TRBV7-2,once,TGTGCCAGCAACCCGGGACTAGCGCGAGTATTCCAAGAGACCCAGTACTTC,CASNPGLARVFQETQYF
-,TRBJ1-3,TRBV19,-,TGTGCCAGTATGGGGTCCAGGGCTGGAAACACCATATATTTT,CASMGSRAGNTIYF
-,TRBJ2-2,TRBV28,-,TGTGCCAGCTCGGGATCCCCCACCGGGGAGCTGTTTTTT,CASSGSPTGELFF
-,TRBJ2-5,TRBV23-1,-,TGCGCCAGCAGTCAATATACAGCGAGGGGGGAGACCCAGTACTTC,CASSQYTARGETQYF